This TCR beta chain was documented in a study of shared clonotypes between healthy human individuals. The CDR3 runs to 13 residues. V dropped 3 bases and J dropped 5; count of bases not matched to a gene: 3. The germline V gene encodes CDR1 SGHDT and CDR2 YYEEEE. Whole-study findings and limits: Relative to memory subsets, naive subsets generally showed larger estimated richness.

Naive CD8 cells were CD45RO-negative, positively selected for CCR7, excluding terminally differentiated effector memory CD45RA+ cells. Repertoires were generated with immunoSEQ multiplex PCR, while TCRdb's copy carries only in-frame clones and drops some. The sample consists of about 2,200,000 clones, 85% to 95% of them appearing once. Of note for this clone: Its specificity is unknown.

Source material: naive CD8+ T cells from PBMCs. The receptor was derived from a man in his late teens or twenties in good health. Some clones in this sample may be carry-over from other donors' samples. V is TRBV5-6 and J is TRBJ2-7; 9 bases line up with TRBD1. In nucleotides, the CDR3 is TGTGCCAGCAGCTGGGACAGGGCTGACGAGCAGTACTTC. Encoded protein: CASSWDRADEQYF.